This T cell receptor beta chain derives from a study of early T cells in non-severe SARS-CoV-2 infection. Study-wide background: Bulk RNA isolated from unsorted whole blood underwent sequencing; chains were not paired. General study points: The study's VDJdb matching favored anti-spike CD8 responses and missed private and CD4 specificities.

Unique molecular identifiers were attached to individual cDNA molecules. TCRdb reprocessed the 5' RACE reads via MiXCR and lists one record per CDR3 protein. The sample has about 81,000 distinct CDR3 sequences, approximately 6% seen once. Trimming stripped 6 bases from V and 4 bases from J, with 10 bases between. Germline CDR1 DFQATT, CDR2 SNEGSKA (reference sequence). The length of the CDR3 is 12 residues. Only a few counts were recorded for this clonotype. As yet, its antigen is unknown. The specimen was whole blood. This sequence joins TRBV20-1 and TRBJ2-4, with D perhaps TRBD1 (5 bases). The receptor was isolated from an adult who was a healthcare worker with PCR-confirmed SARS-CoV-2 infection or an uninfected control (not recorded which). The CDR3 sequence is CSAGARKNIQYF. The CDR3 coding sequence is TGCAGTGCAGGGGCCAGAAAAAACATTCAGTACTTC.